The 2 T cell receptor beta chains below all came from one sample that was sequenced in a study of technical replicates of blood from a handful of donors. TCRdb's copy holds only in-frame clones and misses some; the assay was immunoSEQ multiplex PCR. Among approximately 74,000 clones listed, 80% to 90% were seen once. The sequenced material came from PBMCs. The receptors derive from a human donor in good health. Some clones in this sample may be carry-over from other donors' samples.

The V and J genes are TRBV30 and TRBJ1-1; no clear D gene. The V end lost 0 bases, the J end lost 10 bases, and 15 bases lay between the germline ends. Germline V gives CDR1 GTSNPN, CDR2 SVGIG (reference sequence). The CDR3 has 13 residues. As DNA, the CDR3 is TGTGCCTGGAGTGTCTACTCCGGGGAGGGAGCTTTCTTT. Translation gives CAWSVYSGEGAFF.

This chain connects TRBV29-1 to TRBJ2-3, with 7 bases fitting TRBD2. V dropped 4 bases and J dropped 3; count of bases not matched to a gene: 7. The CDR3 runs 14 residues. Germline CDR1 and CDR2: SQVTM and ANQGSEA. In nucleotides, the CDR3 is TGCAGCGTTGGTCCGGGAGGCAGGACAGATACGCAGTATTTT. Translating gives CSVGPGGRTDTQYF.